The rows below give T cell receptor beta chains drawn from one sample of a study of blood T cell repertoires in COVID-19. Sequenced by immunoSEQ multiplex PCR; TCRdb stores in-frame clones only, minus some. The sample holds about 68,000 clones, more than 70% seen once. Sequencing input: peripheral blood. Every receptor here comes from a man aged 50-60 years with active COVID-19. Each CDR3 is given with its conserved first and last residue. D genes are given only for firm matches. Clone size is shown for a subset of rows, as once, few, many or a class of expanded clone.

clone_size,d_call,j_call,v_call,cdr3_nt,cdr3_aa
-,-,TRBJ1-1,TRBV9,TGTGCCAGCAGTGGGGAGGGGACCACTGAAGCTTTCTTT,CASSGEGTTEAFF
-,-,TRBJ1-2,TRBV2,TGTGCCAGCCACAGGACAGTTTATGGCTACACCTTC,CASHRTVYGYTF
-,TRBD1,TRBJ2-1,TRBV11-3,TGTGCCAGCAGCTTAAGACAGGGGGCGCGCAATGAGCAGTTCTTC,CASSLRQGARNEQFF
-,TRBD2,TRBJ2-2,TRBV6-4,TGTGCCAGCAGTACTAGCGGGGGTACCGGGGAGCTGTTTTTT,CASSTSGGTGELFF
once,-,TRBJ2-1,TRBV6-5,TGTGCCAGCAGTCGGACAGCCTACAATGAGCAGTTCTTC,CASSRTAYNEQFF
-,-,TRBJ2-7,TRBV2,TGTGCCAGCAGTGATGGGAGACAGGACCTTTACGAGCAGTACTTC,CASSDGRQDLYEQYF
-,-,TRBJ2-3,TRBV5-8,TGTGCCAGCAGCTTGCCATGGGTGACTAGCACAGATACGCAGTATTTT,CASSLPWVTSTDTQYF
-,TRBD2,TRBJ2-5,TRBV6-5,TGTGCCAGCAGCCCGGGGGGGACCCAGTACTTC,CASSPGGTQYF
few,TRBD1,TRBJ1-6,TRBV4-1,TGCGCCAGCAGCCCAGGGACAGGGGCTAATTCACCCCTCCACTTT,CASSPGTGANSPLHF
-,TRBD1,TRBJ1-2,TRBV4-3,TGCGCCAGCAGCCCGGCTGACAGGGCTTGGGGCTACACCTTC,CASSPADRAWGYTF
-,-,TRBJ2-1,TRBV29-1,TGCAGCGTTGAAACAGTCAGAGACCATGAGCAGTTCTTC,CSVETVRDHEQFF
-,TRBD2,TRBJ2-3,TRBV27,TGTGCCAGCAGTTTATGGGGCGGGGGGGCGACAGATACGCAGTATTTT,CASSLWGGGATDTQYF
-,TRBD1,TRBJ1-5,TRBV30,TGTGCCTGGAGTCCCGGGACAGGGGGCAATCAGCCCCAGCATTTT,CAWSPGTGGNQPQHF
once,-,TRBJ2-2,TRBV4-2,TGTGCCAGCAGCCACAGAGCGGAGAACACCGGGGAGCTGTTTTTT,CASSHRAENTGELFF
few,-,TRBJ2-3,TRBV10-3,TGTGCGGCCCTCGGAGACCTTAGCACAGATACGCAGTATTTT,CAALGDLSTDTQYF
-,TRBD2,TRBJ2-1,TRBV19,TGTGCCAGTAGTATATCGGGAGGGCCCGACGAGCAGTTCTTC,CASSISGGPDEQFF
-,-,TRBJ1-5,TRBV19,TGTGCCAGTAGTTCCCGGGACAAGCGGAGTCAGCCCCAGCATTTT,CASSSRDKRSQPQHF
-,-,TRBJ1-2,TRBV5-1,TGCGCCAGCACCGACTCTTATGGCTACACCTTC,CASTDSYGYTF
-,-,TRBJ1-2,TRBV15,TGTGCCACCAGCGGGGGCTCTAACTATGGCTACACCTTC,CATSGGSNYGYTF
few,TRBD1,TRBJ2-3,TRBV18,TGTGCCATTTCCGAGGGGGCGGGCACAGATACGCAGTATTTT,CAISEGAGTDTQYF
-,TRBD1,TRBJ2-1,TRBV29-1,TGCAGCGTCACCGGGGACAGGGGGCGTGAGCAGTTCTTC,CSVTGDRGREQFF
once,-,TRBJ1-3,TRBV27,TGTGCCAGCAGTTTATATGGAACGGGGAGCTCTGGAAACACCATATATTTT,CASSLYGTGSSGNTIYF
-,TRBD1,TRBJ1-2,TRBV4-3,TGCGCCAGCTCGGGACAGACCCATTCTAACTATGGCTACACCTTC,CASSGQTHSNYGYTF
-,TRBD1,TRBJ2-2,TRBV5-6,TGTGCCAGCAGCCCAGACAGGGTACGGTCCACCGGGGAGCTGTTTTTT,CASSPDRVRSTGELFF
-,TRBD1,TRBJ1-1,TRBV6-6,TGTGCCAGCAGTGGGACAGGGGGCGAAGCTTTCTTT,CASSGTGGEAFF
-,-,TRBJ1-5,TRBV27,TGTGCCAGCAGTTATTCAGGGGCCCTCCATCAGCCCCAGCATTTT,CASSYSGALHQPQHF
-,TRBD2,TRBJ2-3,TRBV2,TGTGCCAGCAGTGGACTAGCGGGAGTTACAGATACGCAGTATTTT,CASSGLAGVTDTQYF
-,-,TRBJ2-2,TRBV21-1,TGTGCCAGCAGCAGCAGGGGCTGCGTCCACACGAACACCGGGGAGCTGTTTTTT,CASSSRGCVHTNTGELFF
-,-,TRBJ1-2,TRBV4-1,TGCGCCAGCAGCCAAGAACCGGAACAGCACCACTATGGCTACACCTTC,CASSQEPEQHHYGYTF
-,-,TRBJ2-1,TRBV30,TGTGCCTGGAGTGTACTAGGTCCTGCTGAGCAGTTCTTC,CAWSVLGPAEQFF
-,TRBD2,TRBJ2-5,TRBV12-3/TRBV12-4,TGTGCCAGCAGTTGGGAGGGAGAGACCCAGTACTTC,CASSWEGETQYF
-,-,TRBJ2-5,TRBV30,TGTGCCTGGGCCGCCCCCGGGACTGTACAAGAGACCCAGTACTTC,CAWAAPGTVQETQYF
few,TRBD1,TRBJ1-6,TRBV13,TGTGCCAGCAGCCCCGACAGGGGTTACTCACCCCTCCACTTT,CASSPDRGYSPLHF
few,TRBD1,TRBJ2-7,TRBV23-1,TGCGCCAGCAGTTCGGACAGGATTTCCTACGAGCAGTACTTC,CASSSDRISYEQYF
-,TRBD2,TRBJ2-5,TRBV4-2,TGTGCCAGCAGCCAAGATGAGGGCGGGAGGTTAAGTGAGACCCAGTACTTC,CASSQDEGGRLSETQYF
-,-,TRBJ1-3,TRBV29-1,TGCAGCGCTCGACAGGGAAACACCATATATTTT,CSARQGNTIYF
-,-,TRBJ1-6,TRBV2,TGTGCCAGCAGTGTGGACACCCGTTCACCCCTCCACTTT,CASSVDTRSPLHF
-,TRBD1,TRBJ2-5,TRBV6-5,TGTGCCAGCAATGGACAGGTAGGAGAGACCCAGTACTTC,CASNGQVGETQYF
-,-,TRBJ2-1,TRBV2,TGTGCCAGCAGATTACAGGACAATGAGCAGTTCTTC,CASRLQDNEQFF
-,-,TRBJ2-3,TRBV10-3,TGTGCCATCAGTATCCCGACTAACCCAGATACGCAGTATTTT,CAISIPTNPDTQYF
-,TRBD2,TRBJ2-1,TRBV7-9,TGTGCCAGCAGCACTGAACTAGCGGGAGGTTACAATGAGCAGTTCTTC,CASSTELAGGYNEQFF
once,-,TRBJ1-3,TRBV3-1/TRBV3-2,TGTGCCAGCATGGCAGCTGGAAACACCATATATTTT,CASMAAGNTIYF
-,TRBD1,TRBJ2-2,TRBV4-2,TGTGCCAGCAGCCCCGGGACAGGGTACACCGGGGAGCTGTTTTTT,CASSPGTGYTGELFF
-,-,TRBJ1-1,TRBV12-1,TGTGCCAGCAGCTTTCTAAGAGGAGCTTTCTTT,CASSFLRGAFF
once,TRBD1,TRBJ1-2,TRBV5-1,TGCGCCAGCAGCTGGGGACAGAGTAACTATGGCTACACCTTC,CASSWGQSNYGYTF
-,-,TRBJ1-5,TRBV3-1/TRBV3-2,TGTGCCAGCAATCGGGTAGGACAGCCCCAGCATTTT,CASNRVGQPQHF
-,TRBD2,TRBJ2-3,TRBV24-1,TGTGCCACTGGGGGGGATAGCACAGATACGCAGTATTTT,CATGGDSTDTQYF
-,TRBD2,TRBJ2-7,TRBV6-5,TGTGCCAGCAGTTACGGGACTACCTACGAGCAGTACTTC,CASSYGTTYEQYF
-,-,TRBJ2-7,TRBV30,TGTGCCTGGAGCCCCGGTCCCCCCGGCGAGCAGTACTTC,CAWSPGPPGEQYF
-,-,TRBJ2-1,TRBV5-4,TGTGCCAGCAGCTCGGGGGAAGTTGTCAATGAGCAGTTCTTC,CASSSGEVVNEQFF
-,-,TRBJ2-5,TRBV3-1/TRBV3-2,TGTGCCAGCAGCCCCCCACTGGGGGGGCATGAGACCCAGTACTTC,CASSPPLGGHETQYF
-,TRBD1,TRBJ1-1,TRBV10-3,TGTGCCATCAGGGGGACAGAGAACACTGAAGCTTTCTTT,CAIRGTENTEAFF
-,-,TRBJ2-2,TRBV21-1,TGTGCCAGCACAACAGGGGCCTTGAACACCGGGGAGCTGTTTTTT,CASTTGALNTGELFF
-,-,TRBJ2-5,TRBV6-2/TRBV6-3,TGTGCCAGCAGTATTCAGGGATTTGGGACCCAGTACTTC,CASSIQGFGTQYF